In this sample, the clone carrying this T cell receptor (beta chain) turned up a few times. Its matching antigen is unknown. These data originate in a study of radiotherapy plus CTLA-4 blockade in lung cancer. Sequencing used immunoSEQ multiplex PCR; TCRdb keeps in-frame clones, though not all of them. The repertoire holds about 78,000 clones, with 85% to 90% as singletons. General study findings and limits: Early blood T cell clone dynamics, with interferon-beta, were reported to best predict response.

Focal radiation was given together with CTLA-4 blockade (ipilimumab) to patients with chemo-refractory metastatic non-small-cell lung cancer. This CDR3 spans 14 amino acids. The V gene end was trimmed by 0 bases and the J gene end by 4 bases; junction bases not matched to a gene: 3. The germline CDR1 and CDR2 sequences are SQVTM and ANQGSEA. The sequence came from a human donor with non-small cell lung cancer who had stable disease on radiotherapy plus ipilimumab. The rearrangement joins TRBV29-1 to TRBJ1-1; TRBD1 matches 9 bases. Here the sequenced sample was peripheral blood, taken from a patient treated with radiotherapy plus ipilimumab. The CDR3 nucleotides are TGCAGCGTTGAAGAGTTGACAGGGGGCACTGAAGCTTTCTTT. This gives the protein CSVEELTGGTEAFF.